The rows below give T cell receptor beta chains drawn from one sample of a study of post-analysis software for immune sequencing data. TCRdb reprocessed the PCR reads via MiXCR and lists one record per CDR3 protein. The sample gives under 200,000 distinct CDR3 sequences, approximately 29% of which show up once; roughly 3.4% is in the top ten. Input material: blood. Receptors originate from a girl younger than 18 with multiple sclerosis. Each CDR3 is given with its conserved first and last residue. A D gene is named only where the DNA matches it firmly. Clone size is not always given. Where it is, it says once, few, many or a class for expanded clones.

v_gene	d_gene	abundance	j_gene	CDR3aa	CDR3nt
TRBV10-3	.	medium-sized	TRBJ2-5	CAISASGEQETQYF	TGTGCCATCAGTGCTTCGGGGGAGCAAGAGACCCAGTACTTC
TRBV4-2	TRBD2	many	TRBJ2-1	CASSQGGSSSEQFF	TGTGCCAGCAGCCAGGGGGGGTCTAGCAGTGAGCAGTTCTTC
TRBV7-3	TRBD2	.	TRBJ2-3	CASSPGRGKGFPDTQYF	TGTGCCAGCAGCCCCGGGAGGGGCAAGGGGTTCCCAGATACGCAGTATTTT
TRBV28	TRBD1	many	TRBJ2-3	CASSSSFAMTGADTQYF	TGTGCCAGCAGTTCGTCCTTCGCTATGACAGGGGCAGATACGCAGTATTTT
TRBV28	TRBD2	few	TRBJ2-2	CASSPIRGGSIGELFF	TGTGCCAGCAGCCCCATTCGTGGCGGGAGTATCGGGGAGCTGTTTTTT
TRBV5-1	TRBD1	.	TRBJ2-1	CASRPGTGDEQFF	TGCGCCAGCAGACCCGGGACAGGGGATGAGCAGTTCTTC
TRBV20-1	.	many	TRBJ1-2	CSARDKTDYGYTF	TGCAGTGCTAGAGATAAGACCGACTATGGCTACACCTTC
TRBV7-9	.	many	TRBJ2-7	CASSPGQAFYEQYF	TGTGCCAGCAGCCCCGGGCAGGCCTTCTACGAGCAGTACTTC
TRBV7-9	.	many	TRBJ1-2	CASSTGNYGYTF	TGTGCCAGCAGCACAGGGAACTATGGCTACACCTTC
TRBV25-1	TRBD2	few	TRBJ2-6	CASSPGGLAGVLLAGANVRTF	TGTGCCAGCAGTCCGGGGGGACTAGCGGGAGTTCTGTTAGCTGGGGCCAACGTCCGGACTTTC
TRBV7-2	.	many	TRBJ2-3	CASSFRGTDTQYF	TGTGCCAGCAGCTTCCGGGGCACAGATACGCAGTATTTT
TRBV5-1	.	.	TRBJ1-6	CASSHIGEASYNSPLQF	TGCGCCAGCAGCCATATCGGGGAGGCCTCCTATAATTCACCCCTCCAATTT
TRBV12-3/TRBV12-4	TRBD1	few	TRBJ1-4	CASSSTGGVEKLFF	TGTGCCAGCAGTTCCACAGGGGGTGTTGAAAAACTGTTTTTT
TRBV5-1	TRBD1	.	TRBJ1-2	CASSRGDSGNYGYTF	TGCGCCAGCAGCCGGGGGGACAGCGGAAACTATGGCTACACCTTC
TRBV7-9	.	few	TRBJ1-4	CASSGGKRTNEKLFF	TGTGCCAGCAGCGGGGGCAAGCGGACTAATGAAAAACTGTTTTTT
TRBV29-1	TRBD2	.	TRBJ2-1	CSVDPGLAGLPNEQFF	TGCAGCGTTGATCCGGGACTAGCGGGACTACCCAATGAGCAGTTCTTC
TRBV12-3/TRBV12-4	.	many	TRBJ1-5	CASSFEQANQPQHF	TGTGCCAGCAGTTTCGAGCAGGCGAATCAGCCCCAGCATTTT
TRBV6-5	TRBD2	many	TRBJ2-3	CASSPLAGVRTDTQYF	TGTGCCAGCAGCCCGCTAGCGGGAGTGCGGACAGATACGCAGTATTTT
TRBV5-4	TRBD1	.	TRBJ2-1	CASSSRTGALREQFF	TGTGCCAGCAGCTCACGGACAGGGGCGTTAAGGGAGCAGTTCTTC
TRBV18	.	.	TRBJ1-1	CASSGQNTEAFF	TGTGCCAGCTCGGGACAGAACACTGAAGCTTTCTTT
TRBV20-1	.	many	TRBJ2-3	CSASGPRTQYF	TGCAGTGCTAGTGGCCCACGTACGCAGTATTTT